The 11 T cell receptor beta chains below were found in one sample sequenced in a study of blood T cells in healthy people across ages. A J-beta primer mix and a sample-barcoded 5' primer were used in a second PCR of roughly 6 to 11 cycles. TCRdb re-derived calls from the 5' RACE reads in MiXCR, one entry per CDR3 protein. The sample yields over 1,500,000 distinct CDR3 sequences, approximately 40% seen once. Sequencing used blood. The receptor source for this set is a human donor in good health.

This chain uses TRBV4-3 with TRBJ2-1, with 11 bases fitting TRBD2. Germline-derived CDR1 and CDR2 are LGHNA and YSLEER. This CDR3 contains 18 residues. V dropped 5 bases and J dropped 2; count of bases not matched to a gene: 11. DNA of the CDR3: TGCGCCAGCAGCTACTTCGGGACTAGCGGACCCCCCTACAATGAGCAGTTCTTC. It translates to CASSYFGTSGPPYNEQFF.

This clonotype was observed a handful of times. The rearrangement links TRBV24-1 to TRBJ2-7; D is perhaps TRBD2 (5 bases). Trimming removed 5 bases from V and 2 bases from J, with 9 bases in between. CDR3 size: 13 residues. The germline V gene has CDR1 KGHDR and CDR2 SFDVKD. In DNA form, the CDR3 reads TGTGCCACCAGTGGGGAGAAAACCTACGAGCAGTACTTC. Translating gives CATSGEKTYEQYF.

The V and J genes are TRBV20-1 and TRBJ1-6, with D unclear. V was trimmed by 3 bases and J by 1 base, leaving 10 bases between them. Germline loops: CDR1 DFQATT, CDR2 SNEGSKA (reference sequence). CDR3 length: 15 amino acids. The DNA of the CDR3 is TGCAGTGCTAGTCCTTCGGAATCCTATAATTCACCCCTCCACTTT. Translation: CSASPSESYNSPLHF.

This chain links TRBV6-5 with TRBJ1-2, with D possibly matching TRBD1 (5 bases). The V gene's germline CDR1 is MNHEY and CDR2 SVGAGI. V lost 0 bases, J lost 4 bases, and 12 bases lay in between. The CDR3 contains 15 residues. The CDR3 region is CASSYSGEGVYGYTF. CDR3 nucleotide sequence: TGTGCCAGCAGTTACTCGGGCGAAGGGGTCTATGGCTACACCTTC.

About this clonotype itself: An end of the junction does not agree with germline; a read error may underlie this. The chain is built from TRBV5-5 and TRBJ1-3, with D unresolved. Germline CDR1 is SGHKS and CDR2 is YYEKEE (reference sequence). The CDR3 is made up of 16 amino acids. CDR3 bases: TGTGCCAGCAGCCTCTTGCCGAGTCCAGGTGGAACCACCATATATTTT. This sequence encodes CASSLLPSPGGTTIYF.

This clonotype was observed a few times. V gene TRBV14 combines with J gene TRBJ2-7; no definite D call. Germline assignment: CDR1 SGHDN and CDR2 FVKESK. The CDR3 contains 16 residues. V lost 0 bases and J lost 3, with 15 bases in between. DNA for the CDR3: TGTGCCAGCAGCCAAGATCGATGGGCGGAGAGCTACGAGCAGTACTTC. Translating gives CASSQDRWAESYEQYF.

V usage is TRBV20-1 and J usage is TRBJ2-7, with D perhaps matching TRBD1 (5 bases). This CDR3 contains 11 residues. Trimming cost V 5 bases and J 4 bases, with 9 bases left between them. Germline lookup yields CDR1 DFQATT and CDR2 SNEGSKA (reference sequence). The CDR3 reads CSALKGYEQYF. The CDR3 nucleotides are TGCAGTGCTTTGAAGGGGTACGAGCAGTACTTC.

The CDR3 coding sequence is TGTGCCAGCGGACAGCGGGAACTGACACCCCTCCACTTT. Its protein product is CASGQRELTPLHF. The genes are TRBV7-2 and TRBJ1-6; perhaps TRBD1 as D (6 bases). Per germline, CDR1 SGHTA and CDR2 FQGNSA. This CDR3 has 13 amino acids. V was trimmed by 8 bases and J by 11 bases, leaving 16 bases between them. Supplemented by reference TRBV7-2 and TRBJ1-6, the full variable domain reads GAGVSQSPSNKVTEKGKDVELRCDPISGHTALYWYRQSLGQGLEFLIYFQGNSAPDKSGLPSDRFSAERTGGSVSTLTIQRTQQEDSAVYLCASGQRELTPLHFGNGTRLTVT.

The table lists this clonotype with many counts. Here the CDR3 DNA reads TGTGCCAGCAGTTTTTCGGGAGCTGAAGCTTTCTTT. It encodes CASSFSGAEAFF. The gene calls are TRBV12-3 or TRBV12-4 and TRBJ1-1; D remains unclear. V was clipped by 3 bases and J by 6 bases, with 8 bases between them. The CDR3 has 12 residues.

This clonotype was picked up a small number of times. V usage is TRBV7-8 and J usage is TRBJ2-3; 7 bases line up with TRBD1. The V and J ends lost 0 bases and 5 bases, in that order; junction bases with no gene match: 17. The CDR3 runs to 19 residues. Germline CDR1 is SGHVS and CDR2 is FQNEAQ. The CDR3 DNA is TGTGCCAGCAGCTTAGCGCCTCCCGCTGCAGGGGGTAAAATAGATACGCAGTATTTT. It is translated as CASSLAPPAAGGKIDTQYF.

Concerning this clonotype itself: Compared with germline, one end of the junction differs, possibly owing to a read error. V and J are TRBV14 and TRBJ2-1; tentatively, D is TRBD1 or TRBD2 (6 bases each). The CDR3 covers 19 residues. Germline values: CDR1 SGHDN, CDR2 FVKESK. The CDR3 DNA reads as TGTGCCGGCAGCCAAGAGATCCCGACGGGTGGAGGGGGGTTCAATGAGCAGTTCTTC. Amino acid sequence: CAGSQEIPTGGGGFNEQFF.